This TCR beta chain was identified during a study of shared clonotypes between healthy human individuals. The method was immunoSEQ multiplex PCR; TCRdb's version includes in-frame clones alone and lacks a portion of them. The sample lists approximately 840,000 clones, roughly 96% seen once, with less than 0.3% in the top ten. It was CD45RO-negative cells, positively selected for CCR7, that made up naive CD8 cells, with terminally differentiated effector memory CD45RA+ cells excluded. V dropped 0 bases and J dropped 9; count of bases not matched to a gene: 8. Per germline, CDR1 LGHNA and CDR2 YSLEER. This CDR3 is built from 15 residues.

Source material: naive CD8+ T cells sorted from blood. The TCR originated in a man between 25 and 39 years old in good health. J is TRBJ2-1 and V is TRBV4-3, with 7 bases matching TRBD2. In DNA, the CDR3 is TGCGCCAGCAGCCAAGATTCCGGGGGGAGAGGTGAGCAGTTCTTC. It translates to CASSQDSGGRGEQFF.